The T cell receptor beta chain described here comes from a study of T cells after yellow fever vaccination. Whole-study context: It was SMART-Seq v4 Ultra Low Input that prepared the fractions with low cell numbers.

Regarding the study as a whole: High-abundance clonotypes from the bulk population could contaminate FACS-sorted repertoires. Few clonotypes appeared in both CD4 and CD8 compartments. Reappearance after the booster was seen for most primary-vaccination clones, at 95% to 96% CD4 and 75% to 90% CD8.

There are a few counts of this clonotype. Its matching antigen is unknown. MiXCR, applied by TCRdb to the 5' RACE reads, yields one record per CDR3 protein. The data show 450,000 to 550,000 distinct CDR3 sequences, around a fifth seen once. Germline V gives CDR1 SGHAT, CDR2 FQNNGV. This CDR3 has 15 amino acids. V gave up 6 bases and J gave up 0 bases, with 13 bases separating them. The V call is TRBV11-2, the J call TRBJ2-3; D is ambiguous. The sequence derives from a young man who received the YFV17D yellow fever vaccine. Here the sequenced sample was PBMCs, taken roughly 20 days after the first yellow fever vaccination. CDR3 region: CASSPFTGSTDTQYF. In DNA, the CDR3 is TGTGCCAGCAGTCCTTTTACCGGGAGCACAGATACGCAGTATTTT.